These 22 T cell receptor beta chains were sequenced from one sample in a study of T cells after yellow fever vaccination. Via MiXCR, TCRdb re-called the 5' RACE reads, giving one row per CDR3 protein. The data show about 350,000 distinct CDR3 sequences, approximately 8% seen once. Sequences were derived from PBMCs, sampled roughly 47 days after the first yellow fever vaccination. These receptors all come from a man aged 18 to 30 who received the YFV17D yellow fever vaccine.

The chain is built from TRBV2 and TRBJ2-3; D uncertain. Germline lookup yields CDR1 SNHLY and CDR2 FYNNEI. The CDR3 has 16 residues. Trimming pared 0 bases from V and 1 base from J, leaving 11 bases between. The CDR3 here is CASSEAWRIGTDTQYF. The CDR3 region has the DNA TGTGCCAGCAGTGAAGCATGGCGGATCGGCACAGATACGCAGTATTTT.

The rearrangement links TRBV5-3 to TRBJ2-1; D is unresolved. TRBV5-3 is filed as an ORF, its function uncertain. V lost 0 bases to trimming and J lost 5 bases, with 6 bases between them. CDR3 length equals 13 residues. This chain's CDR3 is CARSLAGDNEQFF. CDR3 nucleotide sequence: TGTGCCAGAAGCTTGGCTGGGGACAATGAGCAGTTCTTC.

The chain's CDR3 is CASSLVPSSYNEQFF. CDR3 in DNA: TGTGCCAGCAGCTTAGTACCTAGCTCCTACAATGAGCAGTTCTTC. The V call is TRBV7-6, the J call TRBJ2-1, with D uncertain. V was shortened by 1 base and J by 0 bases, with 7 bases between the two germline ends. CDR3 size: 15 residues. CDR1 SGHVS and CDR2 FNYEAQ come from the germline V gene.

This clonotype was seen a few times. The rearrangement links TRBV20-1 to TRBJ2-3; D is unclear. Germline CDR1 is DFQATT and CDR2 is SNEGSKA (reference sequence). The CDR3 loop spans 15 amino acids. The V end was cut by 5 bases, the J end by 0 bases, with 15 bases between. The CDR3 DNA reads as TGCAGTGCTGCCCCACAGTCAACTAGCACAGATACGCAGTATTTT. Protein product: CSAAPQSTSTDTQYF.

The V gene is TRBV18, the J gene TRBJ1-1; a weak D match, TRBD1 (6 bases). V lost 6 bases to trimming and J lost 4 bases, with 12 bases between them. CDR3 length: 13 amino acids. CDR1 is KGHSH, CDR2 LQKENI, per germline. The CDR3 sequence: CASSLGGLTEAFF. The CDR3 DNA reads as TGTGCCAGCTCCCTAGGGGGACTCACTGAAGCTTTCTTT.

This clonotype was recorded many times. The V call is TRBV10-3, the J call TRBJ2-7; 10 nucleotides agree with TRBD2. Per the germline V gene, CDR1 is ENHRY and CDR2 is SYGVKD. The length of the CDR3 is 14 residues. Germline trimming cut 10 bases from V and 3 bases from J; bases unmatched to any gene: 9. This CDR3 is CATRTGTSDYEQYF. The CDR3 DNA sequence: TGTGCCACCCGGACCGGGACTAGCGACTACGAGCAGTACTTC.

This clonotype was seen repeatedly, ten times or more. The rearrangement joins TRBV12-3 or TRBV12-4 to TRBJ2-5, with D possibly TRBD1 on 6 matching bases. This CDR3 is built from 14 residues. The germline V and J ends were trimmed by 2 bases and 2 bases, with 9 bases remaining between them. CDR3 DNA: TGTGCCAGCAGTTTACAGGGGTCGCAAGAGACCCAGTACTTC. Its translation: CASSLQGSQETQYF.

This clonotype was seen ten or more times. The CDR3 reads CASSTRQGAGETQYF. In nucleotides, the CDR3 is TGTGCCAGCAGCACCCGACAGGGGGCTGGAGAGACCCAGTACTTC. This chain connects TRBV7-2 to TRBJ2-5, with 10 bases identical to TRBD1. Germline V gives CDR1 SGHTA, CDR2 FQGNSA. The V gene end was trimmed by 5 bases and the J gene end by 4 bases; junction bases not matched to a gene: 7. CDR3 size: 15 residues.

In this sample, this clonotype turned up many times. This rearrangement joins TRBV27 to TRBJ1-2; the match to TRBD1 covers 7 bases. V lost 5 bases, J lost 0 bases, and 6 bases stayed unmatched. This CDR3 contains 15 residues. CDR1 and CDR2 from the germline V gene are MNHEY and SMNVEV (reference sequence). The CDR3 loop reads CASSHRQGANYGYTF. In nucleotides, the CDR3 is TGTGCCAGCAGTCACCGACAGGGTGCTAACTATGGCTACACCTTC.

The CDR3 region is CASSYSVTRPSTDTQYF. In DNA form, the CDR3 reads TGTGCCAGCAGTTACTCGGTGACTAGACCGAGCACAGATACGCAGTATTTT. The rearrangement joins TRBV6-5 to TRBJ2-3; a weak D match, TRBD2 (6 bases). Germline CDR1 MNHEY, CDR2 SVGAGI. This CDR3 spans 17 amino acids. The ends were cut back, 0 bases at V and 0 bases at J, with 13 bases in the middle.

This clonotype was observed at least ten times. The chain combines TRBV7-9 with TRBJ1-1; possible D gene TRBD1, 5 bases. V dropped 5 bases and J dropped 1 base, with 11 bases sitting between them. Per germline, CDR1 SEHNR and CDR2 FQNEAQ (reference sequence). The CDR3 spans 14 residues. Here the CDR3 DNA reads TGTGCCAGCAGCGAGATCGGGGGGAACACTGAAGCTTTCTTT. Protein: CASSEIGGNTEAFF.

This clonotype turned up a few times. The J gene is TRBJ1-4, the V gene TRBV18; possibly TRBD1 for D (5 bases). The V gene lost 2 bases and the J gene lost 10 bases, with 14 bases spanning the gap. The CDR3 consists of 14 residues. Per the germline V gene, CDR1 is KGHSH and CDR2 is LQKENI. CDR3 in amino acids: CASSPSEGVAKLFF. CDR3 sequence (DNA): TGTGCCAGCTCACCATCAGAAGGGGTTGCAAAACTGTTTTTT.

This clonotype turned up a few times. The chain is built from TRBV19 and TRBJ2-1; the match to TRBD1 covers 9 bases. CDR3 size: 15 residues. Germline V gene sequence: CDR1 LNHDA, CDR2 SQIVND (reference sequence). J lost 4 bases, V lost 6 bases, and 7 bases had no gene match. The CDR3 DNA reads TGTGCCAGTAGCGTACAGGGGGCAGGGTACAATGAGCAGTTCTTC. Protein: CASSVQGAGYNEQFF.

The rearrangement links TRBV2 to TRBJ1-6, with D unresolved. CDR3 length equals 18 residues. Per the germline V gene, CDR1 is SNHLY and CDR2 is FYNNEI. As DNA, the CDR3 is TGTACCTTCTGTCCCCCCGCGAGGCGGAGCTCCTATAATTCACCCCTCCACTTT. Amino acids: CTFCPPARRSSYNSPLHF.

This clonotype was found a few times. The gene calls are TRBV20-1 and TRBJ2-7, with D tentatively TRBD2 (7 bases). CDR1 is DFQATT and CDR2 is SNEGSKA in the germline V gene (reference sequence). V lost 6 bases, J lost 3 bases, and 24 bases lay in between. The CDR3 has 16 residues. The CDR3 DNA sequence: TGCAGTGCCACCCTCCCGGGGGGCATCTCGAACTACGAGCAGTACGTC. Protein sequence: CSATLPGGISNYEQYV.

The gene calls are TRBV28 and TRBJ1-6, with D maybe TRBD1 (5 bases). The CDR3 runs to 15 residues. The germline V gene has CDR1 MDHEN and CDR2 SYDVKM. Trimming took 6 bases from V and 5 from J, leaving 14 bases between them. CDR3 sequence reads: CASSPIQGDNSPLHF. The CDR3 bases are TGTGCCAGCAGCCCCATCCAGGGCGATAATTCACCCCTCCACTTT.

This clonotype turned up a few times. V is TRBV4-3 and J is TRBJ2-1, with unresolved D. This CDR3 is 12 amino acids long. Trimming cost V 5 bases and J 6 bases, with 8 bases left between them. Per germline, CDR1 LGHNA and CDR2 YSLEER. The CDR3 nucleotides are TGCGCCAGCAGCAAGACAAGCAATGAGCAGTTCTTC. Translated: CASSKTSNEQFF.

Only a few counts were recorded for this clonotype. This chain uses TRBV5-5 with TRBJ2-3; D is perhaps TRBD1 or TRBD2 (6 bases each). The V and J ends lost 0 bases and 4 bases respectively, with 12 bases between them. Germline lookup yields CDR1 SGHKS and CDR2 YYEKEE (reference sequence). This CDR3 comprises 15 residues. The CDR3 sequence is CASSLVGGLPDTQYF. CDR3 DNA: TGTGCCAGCAGCTTGGTGGGGGGCCTCCCAGATACGCAGTATTTT.

This clonotype was seen a few times. This sequence joins TRBV29-1 and TRBJ1-2; 7 positions match TRBD1. The CDR3 spans 11 residues. The germline V gene encodes CDR1 SQVTM and CDR2 ANQGSEA. V dropped 6 bases and J dropped 8; count of bases not matched to a gene: 6. Here the CDR3 DNA reads TGCAGCGTAGACAGGGTCCGGGGCTACACCTTC. This codes for CSVDRVRGYTF. Complete variable domain (other parts from reference TRBV29-1 and TRBJ1-2): SAVISQKPSRDICQRGTSLTIQCQVDSQVTMMFWYRQQPGQSLTLIATANQGSEATYESGFVIDKFPISRPNLTFSTLTVSNMSPEDSSIYLCSVDRVRGYTFGSGTRLTVV.

This clonotype was observed at least ten times. The rearrangement joins TRBV28 to TRBJ1-1; 7 bases are shared with TRBD1. J gave up 5 bases and V 5 bases, and 5 bases lay outside the gene matches. Germline assignment: CDR1 MDHEN and CDR2 SYDVKM. The length of the CDR3 is 13 residues. The CDR3: CASSPSTGTEAFF. As DNA, the CDR3 is TGTGCCAGCAGTCCCTCGACAGGGACTGAAGCTTTCTTT. Filled out from reference TRBV28 and TRBJ1-1, the complete variable domain reads DVKVTQSSRYLVKRTGEKVFLECVQDMDHENMFWYRQDPGLGLRLIYFSYDVKMKEKGDIPEGYSVSREKKERFSLILESASTNQTSMYLCASSPSTGTEAFFGQGTRLTVV.

This chain connects TRBV5-1 to TRBJ1-1, with D possibly being TRBD1 (6 bases). Germline V gene lookup returns CDR1 SGHRS and CDR2 YFSETQ. Trimming removed 4 bases at V and 1 base at J, with 20 bases between. The CDR3 runs to 17 residues. CDR3 bases: TGCGCCAGCAGCCACCGGGGAACAGGGAAAGAGAACACTGAAGCTTTCTTT. It codes for CASSHRGTGKENTEAFF.

This clonotype was detected a few times. The chain links TRBV6-1 to TRBJ1-2, with 9 nucleotides matching TRBD1. Germline V CDR1 and CDR2: MNHNS, SASEGT. The CDR3 sequence is 13 residues long. V trimming: 5 bases; J trimming: 8 bases; junction bases outside the gene matches: 6. CDR3 protein: CASSPTGGRGYTF. Written as DNA, the CDR3 is TGTGCCAGCAGTCCAACAGGGGGCCGGGGCTACACCTTC.